This is a list of T cell receptor beta chains from one sample in a study of cytomegalovirus exposure and HLA in healthy donors. Here immunoSEQ multiplex PCR was the method, and the copy in TCRdb shows in-frame clones only, minus some. The sample lists about 95,000 clones, more than 60% occurring once. The specimen was PBMCs. All receptors come from a man in his late teens or twenties in good health and CMV-seropositive. CDR3s include the opening cysteine and the closing phenylalanine or tryptophan. D genes are given only for firm matches. Only part of the rows carry a size: once, few, many, or a class if the clone is expanded.

TRBV28	NA	NA	TRBJ2-1	TGTGCCAGCAGTGTAAGGGGACTCAGGCAGTTCTTC	CASSVRGLRQFF
TRBV6-5	few	TRBD1	TRBJ1-6	TGTGCCAGCAAGACGGGACAGGGTACTTCACCCCTCCACTTT	CASKTGQGTSPLHF
TRBV6-4	few	TRBD1	TRBJ2-3	TGTGCCAGCAGTAAGGACAGGGTCAGCGCAGATACGCAGTATTTT	CASSKDRVSADTQYF
TRBV7-2	few	TRBD1	TRBJ2-7	TGTGCCAGCAGCTTAGATGGGGACAGGGCATCCTACGAGCAGTACTTC	CASSLDGDRASYEQYF
TRBV14	NA	NA	TRBJ1-2	TGTGCCAGCAATGATGGGGTCGGGAGCTATGGCTACACCTTC	CASNDGVGSYGYTF
TRBV27	NA	NA	TRBJ1-5	TGTGCCAGCAGTCCCGTATCCTACCCGGATCAGCCCCAGCATTTT	CASSPVSYPDQPQHF
TRBV28	NA	TRBD1	TRBJ1-5	TGTGCCAGCAGTTTATTGGCAGGGGGTAAATATCAGCCCCAGCATTTT	CASSLLAGGKYQPQHF
TRBV5-1	NA	TRBD2	TRBJ2-3	TGCGCCAGCAGCTTGTCGACTAGCGGGGTTAGCACAGATACGCAGTATTTT	CASSLSTSGVSTDTQYF
TRBV29-1	NA	NA	TRBJ1-1	TGCAGCGTTGAAGACCCCGGAGCTTTCTTT	CSVEDPGAFF
TRBV28	NA	NA	TRBJ2-2	TGTGCCAGCAGCTACTGGACAGAGAACACCGGGGAGCTGTTTTTT	CASSYWTENTGELFF
TRBV14	NA	NA	TRBJ1-6	TGTGCCAGCAGCCAAGATAGAGGGTATAATTCACCCCTCCACTTT	CASSQDRGYNSPLHF
TRBV7-8	NA	NA	TRBJ1-6	TGTGCCAGCAGCTTAGTTCCCAGCTCCTATAATTCACCCCTCCACTTT	CASSLVPSSYNSPLHF
TRBV6-5	few	NA	TRBJ1-1	TGTGCCAGCAGCCCCGGTAGGGGAACTGAAGCTTTCTTT	CASSPGRGTEAFF
TRBV7-3	NA	TRBD2	TRBJ2-1	TGTGCCAGCAGCCCCCGACTAGCGGAGTACGATGAGCAGTTCTTC	CASSPRLAEYDEQFF
TRBV5-1	few	TRBD2	TRBJ2-5	TGCGCCAGCAGCACCTCGGGGGGTCCTCGGGGGTCGACCCAGTACTTC	CASSTSGGPRGSTQYF
TRBV6-1	NA	TRBD2	TRBJ2-1	TGTGCCAGCAGTGAAGTAGCGGGGGGGTACAATGAGCAGTTCTTC	CASSEVAGGYNEQFF
TRBV7-2	few	TRBD2	TRBJ2-2	TGTGCCAGCAGCTTAGTTCCCCCCCATCTAGCGGGAGTCACCGGGGAGCTGTTTTTT	CASSLVPPHLAGVTGELFF